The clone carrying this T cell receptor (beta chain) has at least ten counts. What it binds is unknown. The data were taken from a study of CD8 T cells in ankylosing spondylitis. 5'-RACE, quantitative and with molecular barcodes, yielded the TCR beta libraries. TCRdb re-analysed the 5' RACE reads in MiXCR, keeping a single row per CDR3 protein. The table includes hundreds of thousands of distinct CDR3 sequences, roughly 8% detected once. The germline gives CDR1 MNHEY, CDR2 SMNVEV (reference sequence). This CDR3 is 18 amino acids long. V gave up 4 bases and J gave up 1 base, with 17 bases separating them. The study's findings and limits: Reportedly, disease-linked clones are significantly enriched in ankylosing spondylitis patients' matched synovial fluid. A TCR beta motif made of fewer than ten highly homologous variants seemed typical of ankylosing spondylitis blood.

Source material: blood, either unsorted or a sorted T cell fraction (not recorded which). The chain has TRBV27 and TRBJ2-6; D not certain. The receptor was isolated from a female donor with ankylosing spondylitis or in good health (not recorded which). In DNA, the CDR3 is TGTGCCAGCAGTTCAAACGGACGGAGAAGGTCTGGGGCCAACGTCCTGACTTTC. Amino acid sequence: CASSSNGRRRSGANVLTF.